What follows describes a single T cell receptor (beta chain). V was cut by 3 bases and J by 3 bases, with 9 bases left in between. The CDR3 consists of 14 residues. Germline CDR1 LNHDA, CDR2 SQIVND (reference sequence). This record comes from a study of blood T cell repertoires in COVID-19. At the level of the study: Acute and convalescent COVID-19 samples came from the United States, Italy and Spain. PBMCs, B-cell-depleted T cells, or T cells provided the cDNA or gDNA that made up the material.

In the original workflow: Reference gene primer amplification yielded estimated nucleated cell counts. Produced via immunoSEQ multiplex PCR; TCRdb's table is partial and in-frame only. V and J calls and clone size are as listed in that table; D and trimming were resolved from the DNA. Among just over 150,000 clones, 80% were seen once, and the ten largest hold about 0.58%. The V call is TRBV19, the J call TRBJ1-5, with D perhaps TRBD1 (6 bases). The receptor comes from a man in his sixties with acute or convalescent COVID-19. What was sequenced was peripheral blood. CDR3 in DNA: TGTGCCAGTAGTATGCAGGGGCTCAATCAGCCCCAGCATTTT. Encoded protein: CASSMQGLNQPQHF.